The clone carrying this T cell receptor beta chain was found many times. This record comes from a study of T cells in Graves' hyperthyroidism and ophthalmopathy. It was RNA transcripts that yielded the amplified TCR beta CDR3 regions. First-round RT-PCR with HTBI primers amplified the TCR CDR3 region. A single record per CDR3 protein comes from TCRdb applying MiXCR to the multiplex PCR reads. The table has around 340,000 distinct CDR3 sequences, over 15% seen once; the top ten hold roughly 31%. Trimming removed 2 bases from V and 2 bases from J; junction bases left unmatched: 6. Germline-derived CDR1 and CDR2 are SNHLY and FYNNEI. CDR3 size: 16 residues. The PBMCs studied were ones that came from 9 to 10 ml fresh peripheral blood.

Sequenced input: blood. This chain connects TRBV2 to TRBJ2-1; 7 bases agree with TRBD2. This TCR was sampled from a man aged 25-45 years with Graves' hyperthyroidism. Here the CDR3 reads CASSESRDYPYNEQFF. In DNA, the CDR3 is TGTGCCAGCAGTGAATCCCGGGACTACCCCTACAATGAGCAGTTCTTC.